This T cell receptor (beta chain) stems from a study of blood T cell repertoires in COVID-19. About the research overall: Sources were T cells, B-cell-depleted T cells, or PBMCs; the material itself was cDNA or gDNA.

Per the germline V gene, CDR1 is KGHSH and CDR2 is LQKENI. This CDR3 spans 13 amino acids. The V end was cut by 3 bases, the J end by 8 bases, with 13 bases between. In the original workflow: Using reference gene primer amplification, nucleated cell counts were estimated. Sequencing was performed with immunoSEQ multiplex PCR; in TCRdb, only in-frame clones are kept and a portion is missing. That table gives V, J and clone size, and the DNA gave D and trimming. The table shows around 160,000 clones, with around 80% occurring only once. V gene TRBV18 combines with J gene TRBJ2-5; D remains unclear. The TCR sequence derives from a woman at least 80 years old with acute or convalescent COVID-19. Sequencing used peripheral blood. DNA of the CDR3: TGTGCCAGCTCACCCCAGGTTGATGGAACCCAGTACTTC. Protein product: CASSPQVDGTQYF.